These 5 T cell receptor beta chains originate from one sample sequenced in a study of T cell responses to AZD1222 COVID-19 vaccine. The repertoire was sequenced with immunoSEQ multiplex PCR; TCRdb's copy has only in-frame clones and lacks some. The sample shows about 160,000 clones, roughly 90% of them seen only once. The material sequenced was peripheral blood, taken 28 days after the second AZD1222 dose. The receptors originated from an adult who received the AZD1222 COVID-19 vaccine.

A few counts support this clone. The chain uses TRBV29-1 and TRBJ2-3; no firm D call. The CDR3 sequence is 11 residues long. The germline V gene has CDR1 SQVTM and CDR2 ANQGSEA. The V and J ends lost 2 bases and 6 bases respectively, with 6 bases between them. CDR3 protein: CSVELGDTQYF. The CDR3 nucleotides read TGCAGCGTTGAACTGGGGGATACGCAGTATTTT.

This sequence joins TRBV7-2 and TRBJ2-5, with 7 bases matching TRBD2. Unmatched junction bases numbered 7, after V lost 5 bases and J lost 4 bases. Germline CDR1 SGHTA, CDR2 FQGNSA. This CDR3 region has 14 residues. The CDR3 coding sequence is TGTGCCAGCAGCCCCACTTGGGGGGGAGAGACCCAGTACTTC. Protein sequence: CASSPTWGGETQYF.

The chain is built from TRBV30 and TRBJ1-5; weak D call: TRBD1 (5 bases). Germline-derived CDR1 and CDR2 are GTSNPN and SVGIG (reference sequence). The V end lost 1 base, the J end lost 3 bases, and 10 bases lay between the germline ends. CDR3 length equals 14 residues. The CDR3 DNA reads TGTGCCTGGAGTGGAGAGACAGACAATCAGCCCCAGCATTTT. As protein: CAWSGETDNQPQHF. The whole variable domain, remainder taken from reference TRBV30 and TRBJ1-5, is SQTIHQWPATLVQPVGSPLSLECTVEGTSNPNLYWYRQAAGRGLQLLFYSVGIGQISSEVPQNLSASRPQDRQFILSSKKLLLSDSGFYLCAWSGETDNQPQHFGDGTRLSIL.

The chain combines TRBV14 with TRBJ1-2, with a possible D match to TRBD1 (5 bases). The germline V gene encodes CDR1 SGHDN and CDR2 FVKESK. Trimming took 6 bases from V and 4 from J, leaving 15 bases between them. The CDR3 loop spans 14 amino acids. CDR3 in amino acids: CASSSASGPYGYTF. The DNA for the CDR3 is TGTGCCAGCAGTTCCGCCTCAGGGCCCTATGGCTACACCTTC.

The genes are TRBV3-1 (or the pseudogene TRBV3-2) and TRBJ2-2; D remains ambiguous. The germline gives CDR1 LGHDT, CDR2 YNNKEL (reference sequence). V dropped 4 bases and J dropped 0 bases, with 15 bases sitting between them. The CDR3 length is 17 residues. The CDR3 is CASSPPLLLTNTGELFF. In DNA, the CDR3 is TGTGCCAGCAGCCCCCCCTTATTATTAACGAACACCGGGGAGCTGTTTTTT.